This TCR beta chain was retrieved from a study of shared clonotypes between healthy human individuals (dated by TCRdb to 2018 to 2021). Looking at the study overall: A few men and two women, aged 18 to 49 years, made up the cohort. To estimate repertoire size and how much clonotypes are shared between individuals, the study performed deep sequencing of blood TCR repertoires from a few healthy adults. Per donor, leukapheresis produced somewhere between about 0.9 and 9.5 billion PBMCs. For each donor, CD4 naive and CD4 memory were each run on three plates, CD8 naive on two plates, and CD8 memory on one plate. Different laboratories and diverse techniques were used to prepare libraries and sequence TCR repertoires, to increase sequencing depth and limit assay-specific biases.

With regard to this clone: The specificity of this receptor is unknown. Base-call qualities are not available, and no considerably larger clone is one nucleotide away. The same CDR3 is also encoded by other DNA sequences in this sample.

Points the paper makes about the study in general: Pairwise subsampling led to the expectation that sequencing depth would affect the degree of clonotype sharing among donors. Because the study included only a small number of donors, the genetic and exposure-history diversity represented was limited. Sampling was restricted to blood, and TCR repertoires in tissue are likely to differ from TCR repertoires in blood. Clonotypes shared by all four sorted-subset donors showed higher generation probabilities than non-shared clonotypes. Naive subsets generally had larger estimated clonotype richness than memory subsets. About 4.5% of naive CD4, around 4% of naive CD8, approximately 2.2% of memory CD4, and around 0.42% of memory CD8 clonotypes were shared across a few donors. Incomplete sequencing was indicated by rarefaction of sorted-subset datasets, despite the large sequencing depth.

For the CD8 naive samples, CD45RO-negative cells were positively selected for CCR7, yielding a CD45RA+CCR7+ population from which TemRA cells were excluded. Donors were healthy HIV-negative adults with no recently reported acute infections or vaccinations. Only Caucasian adults living in Nashville, Tennessee, USA were represented among the donors. After blood collection by leukapheresis, PBMCs were isolated using Ficoll-Histopaque density gradient centrifugation and then cryopreserved in the vapor phase of liquid nitrogen. Purity and quantity of every magnetically sorted T cell population were checked by analytical flow cytometry. Genomic DNA was isolated from each sorted fraction and quantified by UV absorbance on a Nanodrop 2000c. Trimmed from V: 6 bases; trimmed from J: 4 bases; junction bases lacking a gene match: 4. The CDR3 numbers 12 residues from cysteine through phenylalanine. Of the read, only the CDR3 DNA is kept; its 36 bases are in frame from base 1. CDR1 and CDR2 are read off the germline V gene as SGHDT and YYEEEE.

TCR CDR3 regions were amplified from genomic DNA by multiplex PCR using the deep immunoSEQ assay. Genomic DNA extracted from each cell subset was distributed evenly over all wells of several immunoSEQ 96-well plates, and each plate served as one replicate. For sorted subsets, about 200 ng genomic DNA, equal to tens of thousands of T cell genomes, was loaded into each replicate PCR. The purified libraries were quantified using a Qubit 3.0 fluorometer, sized with a Bioanalyzer 2100, and then quantified again using the KAPA Library Quantification kit. Every immunoSEQ 96-well plate was sequenced on a dedicated single-read 150-cycle Illumina NextSeq 550 flow cell. Per the authors' processing: Because only junctional sequences without quality scores were contained in the immunoSEQ output, filtering matching that applied to full-length reads could not be performed. To assign V/J genes and CDR3, sequences were annotated using PyIR, a Python wrapper for IgBLAST v1.9, with IMGT germline references. Reads were removed for weak V/J assignments (E-value above 1e-6), missing CDR3, stop codons, out-of-frame junctions, or ambiguous translated residues. V3J clonotypes were defined as sequences sharing the same inferred V gene, J gene, and CDR3 amino acid sequence. Percentage overlap between repertoires was calculated by dividing the number of shared unique clonotypes by the size of the smaller repertoire. Repertoire richness was assessed with RTK rarefaction, the Chao1 estimator, and Recon v2.1 estimates of unobserved clonotypes. Generation probabilities for all TCRbeta clonotypes obtained by the gDNA method from a handful of donors were computed using OLGA. This is the immuneACCESS table as TCRdb keeps it, with only in-frame sequences that have V and J called. A part of the clones is gone; compared with another copy, unresolved V genes explain less than half, and the rest is unexplained. That table gives V, J and clone size, and the DNA gave D and trimming. The sample table shows about 2 million clones, and less than 95% are seen once. The ten most abundant clones make up 0.9% to 1.3% of the sample.

The sequence joins TRBV5-6 to TRBJ2-7; 7 bases in between match TRBD2. The sequencing sample was made of naive CD8+ T cells sorted from blood. The cell subset or site label on this specimen signifies: CD45RA+CCR7+. The TCR originated in a man between 18 and 29 years old in good health. The CDR3 amino acid sequence is: CASTLGGYEQYF. The DNA is TGTGCCAGCACTTTGGGGGGGTACGAGCAGTACTTC.